These 15 T cell receptor beta chains came from one sample sequenced in a study of T cell responses to AZD1222 COVID-19 vaccine. Generated by immunoSEQ multiplex PCR, the TCRdb table keeps only in-frame clones and is missing some. The sample has about 120,000 clones, 65% to 90% seen once. The source was peripheral blood, collected on day 0 of AZD1222 vaccination. All receptors come from an adult in good health.

This clone showed up just once. This chain joins TRBV5-6 and TRBJ1-4, with TRBD1 matching 8 bases. Germline CDR1 is SGHDT and CDR2 is YYEEEE. The V and J ends lost 3 bases and 0 bases, in that order; junction bases with no gene match: 1. CDR3 length: 15 residues. As DNA, the CDR3 is TGTGCCAGCAGCTGGACAGGGCCAACTAATGAAAAACTGTTTTTT. The encoded protein is CASSWTGPTNEKLFF.

This chain joins TRBV28 and TRBJ1-3; D is undetermined. CDR3 length equals 17 residues. Trimming left V 2 bases short and J 1 base short, with 15 bases between. CDR1 MDHEN and CDR2 SYDVKM come from the germline V gene. The CDR3, as DNA: TGTGCCAGCAGTTTACAGACCGCCAGATGGTCTGGAAACACCATATATTTT. The encoded protein is CASSLQTARWSGNTIYF.

This chain links TRBV27 with TRBJ1-2; no clear D gene. CDR3 length equals 16 residues. V was clipped by 2 bases and J by 4 bases, with 17 bases between them. The V gene's germline CDR1 is MNHEY and CDR2 SMNVEV (reference sequence). The CDR3 reads CASSLSGSTGSYGYTF. CDR3 coding DNA: TGTGCCAGCAGTTTAAGCGGGTCAACTGGTAGCTATGGCTACACCTTC.

This clone was seen a single time. The chain couples TRBV4-2 to TRBJ1-6; 7 nucleotides match TRBD1. The CDR3 is 16 residues long. Germline lookup yields CDR1 LGHNA and CDR2 YNFKEQ. Unmatched junction bases numbered 8, after V lost 0 bases and J lost 9 bases. The CDR3 sequence is CASSQETGNLGSPLHF. CDR3 DNA sequence: TGTGCCAGCAGCCAAGAGACAGGGAACTTGGGTTCACCCCTCCACTTT.

The J gene is TRBJ2-3, the V gene TRBV6-4, with 9 nucleotides matching TRBD1. Germline trimming cut 6 bases from V and 4 bases from J; bases unmatched to any gene: 2. Germline loops: CDR1 MRHNA, CDR2 SNTAGT. CDR3 length equals 13 residues. CDR3 in DNA: TGTGCCAGCAGCCGGACAGGGGCAGATACGCAGTATTTT. As protein: CASSRTGADTQYF.

This clone was recorded a few times. This rearrangement joins TRBV18 to TRBJ2-1, with TRBD2 identical over 7 bases. Germline V gene data show CDR1 as KGHSH and CDR2 as LQKENI. The V and J ends lost 4 bases and 12 bases, in that order; junction bases with no gene match: 15. The CDR3 totals 15 residues. CDR3: CASSLTSAGRSGQFF. The CDR3 region has the DNA TGTGCCAGCTCACTTACTAGCGCAGGCCGAAGTGGGCAGTTCTTC.

This chain links TRBV27 with TRBJ1-2, with TRBD1 as a possible D gene (6 bases). This CDR3 comprises 18 residues. The germline V gene encodes CDR1 MNHEY and CDR2 SMNVEV (reference sequence). V lost 4 bases to trimming and J lost 3 bases, with 24 bases between them. DNA for the CDR3: TGTGCCAGCAGTTCCGCCACCCCCGGACGGGGGCCTTACTATGGCTACACCTTC. Translating gives CASSSATPGRGPYYGYTF.

DNA for the CDR3: TGTGCCAGCAATTCTGCCGGACTCGATGAAGCTTTCTTT. It yields the protein CASNSAGLDEAFF. The genes are TRBV7-9 and TRBJ1-1; D ambiguous. The V gene lost 7 bases and the J gene lost 7 bases, with 16 bases spanning the gap. CDR1 is SEHNR, CDR2 FQNEAQ, per germline (reference sequence). This CDR3 is built from 13 residues.

CDR3 sequence (DNA): TGTGCCATCAGTGAGTCTGGGTCACCCCTCCACTTT. Translation: CAISESGSPLHF. The chain recombines TRBV10-3 with TRBJ1-6, with D unresolved. The germline V gene has CDR1 ENHRY and CDR2 SYGVKD. This CDR3 is built from 12 residues. V lost 0 bases, J lost 10 bases, and 4 bases lay in between.

V gene TRBV7-2 combines with J gene TRBJ2-7, with a tentative D call TRBD1 (6 bases). CDR1 SGHTA and CDR2 FQGNSA come from the germline V gene. The length of the CDR3 is 17 residues. Trimming removed 3 bases from V and 2 bases from J, with 20 bases in between. The CDR3: CASSFPNHTGTTYEQYF. The CDR3 DNA follows: TGTGCCAGCAGCTTTCCGAACCATACAGGGACGACCTACGAGCAGTACTTC.

The chain combines TRBV21-1 with TRBJ2-3; the table's D call, TRBD2, was not checked against the DNA. TRBV21-1 is recorded as a pseudogene. CDR3 size: 11 residues. The CDR3 sequence: CASKYSDTQYF. CDR3 nucleotides: TGTGCCAGCAAGTACTCAGATACGCAGTATTTT.

The chain employs TRBV19 and TRBJ2-5, with TRBD1 matching 7 bases. This CDR3 is built from 12 residues. Germline V gene lookup returns CDR1 LNHDA and CDR2 SQIVND (reference sequence). The trim removed 4 bases at V and 4 bases at J, leaving 0 bases unmatched. CDR3 sequence (DNA): TGTGCCAGTAGTACAGGGGGAGAGACCCAGTACTTC. It is translated as CASSTGGETQYF.

The J gene is TRBJ2-6, the V gene TRBV7-9; 7 nucleotides agree with TRBD1. J was trimmed by 0 bases and V by 4 bases; bases with no gene match: 6. The germline gives CDR1 SEHNR, CDR2 FQNEAQ (reference sequence). The CDR3 consists of 17 residues. The CDR3 is CASSSPGQSSGANVLTF. CDR3 nucleotide sequence: TGTGCCAGCAGCTCCCCGGGACAGAGCTCTGGGGCCAACGTCCTGACTTTC.

The gene calls are TRBV5-6 and TRBJ2-7; 8 bases are shared with TRBD1. Germline trimming cut 0 bases from V and 5 bases from J; bases unmatched to any gene: 7. Germline CDR1 reads SGHDT; CDR2 reads YYEEEE. CDR3 length equals 15 residues. CDR3 amino acids: CASSLGTGQWNEQYF. DNA for the CDR3: TGTGCCAGCAGCTTGGGGACAGGGCAATGGAACGAGCAGTACTTC.

The chain is built from TRBV29-1 and TRBJ2-6; a possible D gene is TRBD1 (6 bases). The V and J ends lost 7 bases and 1 base respectively, with 11 bases between them. The CDR3 contains 14 residues. In germline, CDR1 is SQVTM, CDR2 ANQGSEA. CDR3 residues: CSARTGSGANVLTF. The CDR3, as DNA: TGCAGCGCCAGAACAGGGTCTGGGGCCAACGTCCTGACTTTC.